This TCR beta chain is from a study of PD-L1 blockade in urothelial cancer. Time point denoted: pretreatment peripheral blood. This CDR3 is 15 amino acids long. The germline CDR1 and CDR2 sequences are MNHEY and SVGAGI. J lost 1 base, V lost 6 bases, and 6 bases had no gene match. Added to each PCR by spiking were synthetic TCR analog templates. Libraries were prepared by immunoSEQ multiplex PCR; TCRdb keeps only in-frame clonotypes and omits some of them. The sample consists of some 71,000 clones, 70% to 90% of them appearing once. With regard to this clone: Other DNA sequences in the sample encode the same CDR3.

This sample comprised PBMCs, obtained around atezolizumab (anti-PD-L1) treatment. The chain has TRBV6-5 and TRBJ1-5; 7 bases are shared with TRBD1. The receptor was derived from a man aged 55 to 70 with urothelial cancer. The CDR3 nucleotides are TGTGCCAGCAGAAGACAGGGAGGCAGCAATCAGCCCCAGCATTTT. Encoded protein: CASRRQGGSNQPQHF.